A single sample gave rise to the 6 T cell receptor beta chains below, sequenced in a study of blood T cell repertoires in COVID-19. This table comes from immunoSEQ multiplex PCR, and its TCRdb copy is limited to in-frame clones, with some not included. This table has approximately 240,000 clones, around nine tenths appearing once. Sequencing was done on a sample of PBMCs or T cells enriched from blood (not recorded which). The source is a young woman who had recovered from COVID-19.

The J gene is TRBJ1-2, the V gene TRBV2; a weak D match, TRBD1 (6 bases). Deletions cut 5 bases from V and 5 bases from J, with 15 bases between. The germline CDR1 and CDR2 sequences are SNHLY and FYNNEI. This CDR3 spans 14 amino acids. The CDR3 is CASSRGEGPYGYTF. The CDR3 coding sequence is TGTGCCAGCAGTAGGGGGGAGGGGCCATATGGCTACACCTTC.

The chain employs TRBV7-3 and TRBJ2-3; 8 bases fit TRBD2. With V trimmed by 4 bases and J by 4 bases, 7 bases remained unmatched. Germline CDR1 is SGHTA and CDR2 is FQGTGA. The CDR3 sequence is 15 residues long. The CDR3 here is CASSYRGGRADTQYF. CDR3 bases: TGTGCCAGCAGCTACCGGGGGGGCCGAGCAGATACGCAGTATTTT.

The chain combines TRBV15 with TRBJ2-7; D call uncertain. The CDR3 loop spans 14 amino acids. CDR1 is LNHNV, CDR2 YYDKDF, per germline (reference sequence). V was shortened by 3 bases and J by 2 bases, with 11 bases between the two germline ends. DNA for the CDR3: TGTGCCACCAGCAGCACCCCAGGCACCTACGAGCAGTACTTC. Translating gives CATSSTPGTYEQYF.

This clone occurred a few times. This sequence joins TRBV9 and TRBJ1-4, with D uncertain. The CDR3 totals 15 residues. V dropped 4 bases and J dropped 0 bases, with 10 bases sitting between them. Germline lookup yields CDR1 SGDLS and CDR2 YYNGEE. CDR3 residues: CASSPGITTNEKLFF. The CDR3 DNA follows: TGTGCCAGCAGCCCCGGGATCACAACTAATGAAAAACTGTTTTTT. The entire variable domain, with the rest obtained from reference TRBV9 and TRBJ1-4, is as follows: DSGVTQTPKHLITATGQRVTLRCSPRSGDLSVYWYQQSLDQGLQFLIQYYNGEERAKGNILERFSAQQFPDLHSELNLSSLELGDSALYFCASSPGITTNEKLFFGSGTQLSVL.

The chain carries TRBV6-5 and TRBJ2-2; perhaps TRBD2 as D (5 bases). CDR3 size: 14 residues. CDR1 is MNHEY and CDR2 is SVGAGI in the germline V gene. V was clipped by 6 bases and J by 6 bases, with 14 bases between them. As DNA, the CDR3 is TGTGCCAGCAGAAATCCCGGGGTTGCCGGGGAGCTGTTTTTT. Encoded protein: CASRNPGVAGELFF.

The chain has TRBV24-1 and TRBJ1-1, with D perhaps matching TRBD1 (5 bases). Trimming left V 2 bases short and J 6 bases short, with 6 bases between. The germline V gene encodes CDR1 KGHDR and CDR2 SFDVKD. CDR3 size: 12 residues. The CDR3 sequence: CATSDSGPEAFF. Written as DNA, the CDR3 is TGTGCCACCAGTGATTCAGGGCCTGAAGCTTTCTTT.